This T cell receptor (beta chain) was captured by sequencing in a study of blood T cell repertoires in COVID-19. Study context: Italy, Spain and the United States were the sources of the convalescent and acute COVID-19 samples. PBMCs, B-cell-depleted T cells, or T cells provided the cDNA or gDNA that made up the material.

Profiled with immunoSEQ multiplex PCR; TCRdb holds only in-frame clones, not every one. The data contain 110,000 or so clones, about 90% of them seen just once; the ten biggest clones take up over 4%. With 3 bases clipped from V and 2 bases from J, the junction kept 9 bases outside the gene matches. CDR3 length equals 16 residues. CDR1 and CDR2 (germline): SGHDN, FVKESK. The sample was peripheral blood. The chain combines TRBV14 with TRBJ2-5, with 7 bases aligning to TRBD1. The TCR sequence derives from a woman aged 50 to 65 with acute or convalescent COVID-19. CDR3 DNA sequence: TGTGCCAGCAGCCACCTGACAGGGAAGGGGCAAGAGACCCAGTACTTC. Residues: CASSHLTGKGQETQYF.